This T cell receptor (beta chain) was profiled in a study of human T cells and chemical hapten exposure. Overall study results and limits: Expanded TCRs were compared with controls, and the expanded TCRs formed significantly more large CDR3 similarity clusters.

Regarding this clonotype: Its antigen is undetermined.

Germline CDR1 and CDR2: SGHRS and YFSETQ. The CDR3 spans 16 residues. Deletions cut 4 bases from V and 0 bases from J, with 15 bases between. Time point reported: pre-sensitization, week 0. Treatment reported: therapeutic diphenylcyclopropenone sensitization with weekly scalp DPC. In the original processing: A per-sample median of around 100,000 TCRs was observed, with a range of about 23,224 to 750,000. MiXCR was run by TCRdb on the RACE reads, yielding one entry per CDR3 protein. The V and J calls and clone size are TCRdb's, not the authors'. The sample comprises more than 250,000 distinct CDR3 sequences, approximately 8.6% of which are singletons, and 2% to 2.5% rests with the top ten.

The sequencing used whole blood, collected in connection with sensitization to the hapten diphenylcyclopropenone (DPC). This chain links TRBV5-1 with TRBJ2-3; D might be TRBD1 (6 bases). The source is a woman aged 40 to 55 with alopecia areata. Some clones in this sample may be carry-over from other donors' samples. The CDR3 protein is CASSPNPGQSTDTQYF. DNA of the CDR3: TGCGCCAGCAGCCCCAACCCGGGACAAAGCACAGATACGCAGTATTTT.